This T cell receptor beta chain comes out of a study of blood T cell repertoires in COVID-19. The CDR3 is 16 residues long. The trim removed 5 bases at V and 4 bases at J, leaving 9 bases unmatched. Germline loops: CDR1 LNHDA, CDR2 SQIVND (reference sequence). The protocol was immunoSEQ multiplex PCR, while the TCRdb copy is restricted to in-frame clones and leaves out a portion. Of 300,000 to 350,000 clones in the sample, roughly 90% were seen once. Source material: PBMCs or T cells enriched from blood (not recorded which). The chain joins TRBV19 to TRBJ2-7; 12 bases match TRBD2. The TCR originated in a young woman who had been exposed to COVID-19. The CDR3 region has the DNA TGTGCCAGTAGTCCTAAGACTAGCGGGAGTCGGTACGAGCAGTACTTC. It translates to CASSPKTSGSRYEQYF.